A selection of T cell receptor beta chains follows, all from one sample in a study of vaccination and CD4 T cells after COVID-19. TCRdb re-called the PCR reads with MiXCR, one entry per CDR3 protein. Of tens of thousands of distinct CDR3 sequences in the sample, roughly 64% were seen once. These receptors' antigens are unknown. Source material: CD4+ T cells from blood, cultured in vitro. These receptors all stem from a human donor who had recovered from COVID-19. Each CDR3 is given with its conserved first and last residue. The D gene is left open where the match is weak. Clone size, where shown, is once, few, many, or a class for clones that have expanded.

D	V	J	size	CDR3	DNA
NA	TRBV4-3	TRBJ1-2	once	CASSPLDREYGYTF	TGCGCCAGCAGCCCCCTTGACAGAGAGTATGGCTACACCTTC
NA	TRBV27	TRBJ2-7	NA	CASSHWDLPYEQYF	TGTGCCAGCAGCCACTGGGACTTACCCTACGAGCAGTACTTC
NA	TRBV4-3	TRBJ2-3	NA	CASSQDLGVRATDTQYF	TGCGCCAGCAGCCAAGATTTGGGTGTGCGTGCCACAGATACGCAGTATTTT
NA	TRBV4-1	TRBJ2-1	NA	CASSQDTAASYNEQFF	TGCGCCAGCAGCCAAGATACGGCGGCCTCCTACAATGAGCAGTTCTTC
TRBD1	TRBV20-1	TRBJ1-2	NA	CSARRDSNYGYTF	TGCAGTGCTCGCCGGGACAGTAACTATGGCTACACCTTC
TRBD1	TRBV19	TRBJ1-5	NA	CARKGQGANQPQHF	TGTGCCAGAAAAGGGCAGGGGGCGAATCAGCCCCAGCATTTT
NA	TRBV11-2	TRBJ2-5	NA	CASSRTRTETQYF	TGTGCCAGCAGTCGAACAAGAACAGAGACCCAGTACTTC
TRBD1	TRBV28	TRBJ2-3	NA	CASSSQYRDRRDTQYF	TGTGCCAGCAGTTCCCAGTACCGGGACAGGAGAGATACGCAGTATTTT
TRBD1	TRBV15	TRBJ1-1	few	CATSRGQGRRAFF	TGTGCCACCAGCAGGGGACAGGGGAGGAGGGCTTTCTTT
TRBD2	TRBV20-1	TRBJ2-4	NA	CSAPQLALAKNIQYF	TGCAGTGCTCCACAACTAGCGCTAGCCAAAAACATTCAGTACTTC
NA	TRBV10-3	TRBJ2-5	NA	CAISEGAGRLRETQYF	TGTGCCATCAGTGAAGGGGCGGGCCGCCTTCGAGAGACCCAGTACTTC
TRBD2	TRBV15	TRBJ2-4	NA	CATSTLLAKNIQYF	TGTGCCACCAGCACCCTACTAGCGAAAAACATTCAGTACTTC
NA	TRBV6-2/TRBV6-3	TRBJ1-2	few	CASSYLVYGYTF	TGTGCCAGCAGTTACTTGGTTTATGGCTACACCTTC
NA	TRBV25-1	TRBJ2-3	NA	CASSDLGTDTQYF	TGTGCCAGCAGTGATCTGGGCACAGATACGCAGTATTTT
NA	TRBV7-8	TRBJ2-5	NA	CASSFRQQETQYF	TGTGCCAGCAGCTTCCGACAGCAAGAGACCCAGTACTTC
TRBD1	TRBV19	TRBJ1-5	NA	CASRTGTGRTQPQHF	TGTGCCAGTAGGACCGGGACAGGGAGAACTCAGCCCCAGCATTTT
TRBD2	TRBV7-2	TRBJ2-5	NA	CASRLLAIAGQETQYF	TGTGCCAGCAGGCTACTCGCGATAGCGGGGCAAGAGACCCAGTACTTC
TRBD1	TRBV7-2	TRBJ2-5	few	CASSRIGRQGGETQYF	TGTGCCAGCAGCCGCATAGGCCGACAGGGTGGAGAGACCCAGTACTTC
NA	TRBV20-1	TRBJ1-1	NA	CSASPGGWGTEAFF	TGCAGTGCTAGCCCTGGGGGGTGGGGCACTGAAGCTTTCTTT
TRBD2	TRBV5-1	TRBJ2-7	once	CASTRGSGYEQYF	TGCGCCAGCACCCGGGGTAGCGGGTACGAGCAGTACTTC
NA	TRBV6-5	TRBJ2-1	NA	CASSYSSSRGNEQFF	TGTGCCAGCAGTTACTCGAGCAGCCGGGGCAATGAGCAGTTCTTC
TRBD2	TRBV7-9	TRBJ2-3	NA	CASSQGTSELTDTQYF	TGTGCCAGCAGCCAAGGGACTAGCGAGCTCACAGATACGCAGTATTTT
NA	TRBV20-1	TRBJ2-3	NA	CSASQVRGTDTQYF	TGCAGTGCTTCACAAGTCCGAGGCACAGATACGCAGTATTTT
NA	TRBV20-1	TRBJ1-2	NA	CSASGHLISSGYTF	TGCAGTGCTAGCGGACACCTCATCTCGTCTGGCTACACCTTC
TRBD2	TRBV6-2/TRBV6-3	TRBJ2-7	NA	CASTPGTRSPYEQYF	TGTGCCAGCACCCCCGGGACTAGATCCCCCTACGAGCAGTACTTC
NA	TRBV2	TRBJ2-7	NA	CASTVTGAYEQYF	TGTGCCAGCACCGTCACAGGCGCCTACGAGCAGTACTTC
NA	TRBV3-1	TRBJ2-4	NA	CASSQMIAKNIQYF	TGTGCCAGCAGCCAGATGATAGCCAAAAACATTCAGTACTTC
NA	TRBV20-1	TRBJ2-3	NA	CSAIRQRGLTDTQYF	TGCAGTGCTATCCGCCAGAGGGGCCTCACAGATACGCAGTATTTT
NA	TRBV14	TRBJ1-2	NA	CASSRNVQSLYGYTF	TGTGCCAGCAGCAGAAACGTCCAGTCCCTCTATGGCTACACCTTC
TRBD1	TRBV15	TRBJ1-2	few	CATSMGTGNYGYTF	TGTGCCACCAGCATGGGGACAGGGAACTATGGCTACACCTTC
NA	TRBV6-2/TRBV6-3	TRBJ2-1	NA	CASKKTVYNEQFF	TGTGCCAGCAAAAAGACAGTCTACAATGAGCAGTTCTTC
TRBD2	TRBV11-2	TRBJ2-5	NA	CASSPWTGTSALETQYF	TGTGCCAGCAGCCCCTGGACCGGGACTAGCGCTTTGGAGACCCAGTACTTC
TRBD2	TRBV20-1	TRBJ2-1	NA	CSARDLYLGGTPIALYNEQFF	TGCAGTGCTAGAGATCTTTACCTGGGGGGGACCCCGATAGCCCTTTACAATGAGCAGTTCTTC
NA	TRBV7-8	TRBJ2-6	NA	CASSLVWGANVPTF	TGTGCCAGCAGCTTAGTCTGGGGGGCCAACGTCCCGACTTTC
TRBD2	TRBV7-9	TRBJ2-1	NA	CASSLGSGEYNEQFF	TGTGCCAGCAGCTTAGGTAGCGGGGAATACAATGAGCAGTTCTTC
TRBD2	TRBV7-9	TRBJ2-1	NA	CASTYIAGSRNEQFF	TGTGCCAGCACCTATATAGCGGGGAGTAGGAATGAGCAGTTCTTC
TRBD1	TRBV20-1	TRBJ1-2	NA	CSDPPGGDYGYTF	TGCAGTGACCCCCCAGGGGGCGACTATGGCTACACCTTC
NA	TRBV6-1	TRBJ1-1	NA	CASSPALNTEAFF	TGTGCCAGCAGCCCCGCTCTGAACACTGAAGCTTTCTTT
NA	TRBV20-1	TRBJ1-6	few	CSARESWARSPLHF	TGCAGTGCTAGAGAGAGCTGGGCGCGGTCACCCCTCCACTTT
TRBD1	TRBV25-1	TRBJ1-1	NA	CASRDRQNTEAFF	TGTGCCAGCAGGGACAGGCAGAACACTGAAGCTTTCTTT
TRBD1	TRBV15	TRBJ1-6	once	CATSSMTGVGSPLHF	TGTGCCACCAGCAGTATGACAGGGGTCGGGTCACCCCTCCACTTT
NA	TRBV24-1	TRBJ2-7	NA	CATSDFRRGVYEQYF	TGTGCCACCAGTGATTTTAGGAGAGGGGTTTACGAGCAGTACTTC
NA	TRBV6-2/TRBV6-3	TRBJ1-1	NA	CASSYRAQIEAFF	TGTGCCAGCAGTTATAGAGCCCAGATTGAAGCTTTCTTT
NA	TRBV2	TRBJ1-1	NA	CASSEGEATEAFF	TGTGCCAGCAGTGAAGGGGAAGCCACTGAAGCTTTCTTT
NA	TRBV6-1	TRBJ1-5	NA	CASSGGGTGYQPQHF	TGTGCCAGCAGTGGGGGGGGAACAGGGTATCAGCCCCAGCATTTT
NA	TRBV20-1	TRBJ1-2	few	CSPTGYTF	TGCAGTCCCACTGGGTACACCTTC
NA	TRBV5-1	TRBJ2-2	NA	CASTAEVPGTGELFF	TGCGCCAGCACCGCGGAGGTTCCGGGTACCGGGGAGCTGTTTTTT
NA	TRBV6-1	TRBJ1-1	NA	CASSRRQTSTEAFF	TGTGCCAGCAGTAGACGACAGACATCCACTGAAGCTTTCTTT